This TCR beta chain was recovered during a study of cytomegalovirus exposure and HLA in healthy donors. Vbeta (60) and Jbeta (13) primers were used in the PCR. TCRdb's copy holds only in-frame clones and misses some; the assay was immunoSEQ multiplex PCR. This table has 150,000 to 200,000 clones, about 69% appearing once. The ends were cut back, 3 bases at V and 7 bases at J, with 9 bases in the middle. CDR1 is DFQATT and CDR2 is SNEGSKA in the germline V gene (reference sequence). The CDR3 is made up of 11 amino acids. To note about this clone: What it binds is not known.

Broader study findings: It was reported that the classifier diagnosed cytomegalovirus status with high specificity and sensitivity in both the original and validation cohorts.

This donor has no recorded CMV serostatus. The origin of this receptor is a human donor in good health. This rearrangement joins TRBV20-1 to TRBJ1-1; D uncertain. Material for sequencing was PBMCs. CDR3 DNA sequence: TGCAGTGCTAGTACGTTAGTTGAAGCTTTCTTT. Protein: CSASTLVEAFF.